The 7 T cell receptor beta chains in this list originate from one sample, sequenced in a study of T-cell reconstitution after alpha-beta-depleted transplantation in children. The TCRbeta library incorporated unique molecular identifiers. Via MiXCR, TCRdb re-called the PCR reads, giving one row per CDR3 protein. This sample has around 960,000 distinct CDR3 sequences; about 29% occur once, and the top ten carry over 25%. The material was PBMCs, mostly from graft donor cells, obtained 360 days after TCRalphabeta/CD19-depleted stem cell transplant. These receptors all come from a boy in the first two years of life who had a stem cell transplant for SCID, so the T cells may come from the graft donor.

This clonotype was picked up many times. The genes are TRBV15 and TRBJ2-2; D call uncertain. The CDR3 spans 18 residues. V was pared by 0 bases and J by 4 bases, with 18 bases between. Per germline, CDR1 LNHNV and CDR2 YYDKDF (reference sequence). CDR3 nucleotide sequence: TGTGCCACCAGCAGAGATCGCCGACTGCGGAAAGGCACCGGGGAGCTGTTTTTT. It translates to CATSRDRRLRKGTGELFF.

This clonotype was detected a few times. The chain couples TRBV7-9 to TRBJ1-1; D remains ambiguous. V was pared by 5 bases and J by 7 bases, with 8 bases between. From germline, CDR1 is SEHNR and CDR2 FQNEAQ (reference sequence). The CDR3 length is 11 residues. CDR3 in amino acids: CASSREFEAFF. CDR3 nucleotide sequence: TGTGCCAGCAGCAGAGAGTTTGAAGCTTTCTTT. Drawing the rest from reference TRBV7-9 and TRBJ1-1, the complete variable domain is DTGVSQNPRHKITKRGQNVTFRCDPISEHNRLYWYRQTLGQGPEFLTYFQNEAQLEKSRLLSDRFSAERPKGSFSTLEIQRTEQGDSAMYLCASSREFEAFFGQGTRLTVV.

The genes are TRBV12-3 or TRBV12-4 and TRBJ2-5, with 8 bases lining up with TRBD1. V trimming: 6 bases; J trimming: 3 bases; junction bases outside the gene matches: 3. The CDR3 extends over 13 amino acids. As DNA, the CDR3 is TGTGCCAGCAGGGGACAGGAGAAAGAGACCCAGTACTTC. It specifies CASRGQEKETQYF.

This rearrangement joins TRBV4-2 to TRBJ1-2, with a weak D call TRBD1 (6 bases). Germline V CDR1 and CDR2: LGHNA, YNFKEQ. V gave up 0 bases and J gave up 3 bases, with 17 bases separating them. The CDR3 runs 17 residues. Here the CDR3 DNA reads TGTGCCAGCAGCCAAGAGAGAGGGGGGGCGCGGGACTATGGCTACACCTTC. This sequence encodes CASSQERGGARDYGYTF.

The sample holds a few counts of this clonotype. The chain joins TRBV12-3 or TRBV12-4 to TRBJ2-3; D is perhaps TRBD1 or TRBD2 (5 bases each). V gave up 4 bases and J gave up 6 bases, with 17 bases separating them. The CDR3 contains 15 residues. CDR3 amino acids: CASSSRGGSGDTQYF. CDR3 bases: TGTGCCAGCAGTTCAAGGGGCGGCTCGGGGGATACGCAGTATTTT.

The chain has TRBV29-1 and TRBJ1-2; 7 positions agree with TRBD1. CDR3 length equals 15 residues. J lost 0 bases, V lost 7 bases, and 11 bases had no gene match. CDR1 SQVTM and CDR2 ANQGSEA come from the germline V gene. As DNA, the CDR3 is TGCAGCGCAAGTACAGGGGCGACTACTAACTATGGCTACACCTTC. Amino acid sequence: CSASTGATTNYGYTF.

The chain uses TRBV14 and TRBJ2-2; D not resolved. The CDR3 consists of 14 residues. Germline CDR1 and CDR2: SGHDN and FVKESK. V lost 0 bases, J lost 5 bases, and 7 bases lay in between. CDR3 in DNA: TGTGCCAGCAGCCAAGATGGAGCAACCGGGGAGCTGTTTTTT. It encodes CASSQDGATGELFF.